These 28 T cell receptor beta chains originate from one sample sequenced in a study of CD8 T cells in ankylosing spondylitis (dated by TCRdb to 2016 to 2017). To prepare the library, 5' RACE was applied. TCRdb names Illumina HiSeq 2500 as the instrument used. Through fastp at Q25 and MiXCR, TCRdb rebuilt clones from the public reads, retaining in-frame beta chains. Identical CDR3 proteins give one entry, which carries the most common genes and DNA. Across this sample there are 200,000 to 250,000 distinct CDR3 sequences, with around 24% seen only once. The biggest ten clones account for about 6.2% of the sample. Sequences were obtained from blood, either unsorted or a sorted T cell fraction (not recorded which). The receptors stem from a male donor with ankylosing spondylitis or in good health (not recorded which).

This rearrangement joins TRBV6-4 to TRBJ2-1, with 11 positions matching TRBD2. Germline-derived CDR1 and CDR2 are MRHNA and SNTAGT. The V segment lost 4 bases and the J segment 6 bases; nucleotides outside the gene matches: 5. The CDR3 is 15 amino acids. For the CDR3, the DNA is TGTGCCAGCAGTGCGACTAGCGGGAAGGGCAATGAGCAGTTCTTC. As protein: CASSATSGKGNEQFF.

With respect to this clonotype: Without the conserved terminal phenylalanine or tryptophan, this CDR3 likely stems from a read error. The genes are TRBV5-1 and TRBJ2-5, with a possible D match to TRBD2 (6 bases). This CDR3 is built from 14 residues. Germline CDR1 and CDR2: SGHRS and YFSETQ. Trimming pared 4 bases from V and 2 bases from J, leaving 12 bases between. The CDR3 loop reads CASSIGTFQETQYL. The CDR3 DNA reads TGCGCCAGCAGCATAGGGACTTTTCAAGAGACCCAGTACCTC.

There are many counts of this clonotype. The V gene is TRBV12-3 or TRBV12-4, the J gene TRBJ2-7; 7 bases are a match to TRBD1. V shed 7 bases and J 3 bases; nucleotides not matched to a gene: 9. This CDR3 region has 14 residues. CDR3 protein: CASTYRPGGYEQYF. In DNA, the CDR3 is TGTGCCAGCACCTATCGCCCAGGGGGCTACGAGCAGTACTTC.

This clonotype showed up just a few times. The genes are TRBV20-1 and TRBJ2-7; 9 nucleotides align to TRBD2. Germline CDR1 and CDR2: DFQATT and SNEGSKA (reference sequence). The CDR3 consists of 14 residues. V shed 0 bases, J shed 5 bases, and the junction held 5 bases outside the gene matches. This CDR3 is CSARDTSSGNEQYF. DNA of the CDR3: TGCAGTGCTAGAGATACGTCTAGCGGGAACGAGCAGTACTTC.

The V gene is TRBV10-3, the J gene TRBJ2-3, with D possibly called TRBD1 or TRBD2 (5 bases each). The CDR3 has 13 residues. Germline V gene sequence: CDR1 ENHRY, CDR2 SYGVKD. Trimming removed 10 bases from V and 5 bases from J, with 16 bases in between. The CDR3 protein is CATGAEGVDTQYF. In DNA form, the CDR3 reads TGTGCCACCGGGGCGGAAGGGGTAGATACGCAGTATTTT.

This clonotype was detected ten times or more. V is TRBV20-1 and J is TRBJ2-3, with a tentative D call TRBD1 (6 bases). The V end was cut by 6 bases, the J end by 2 bases, with 18 bases between. There are 15 residues in the CDR3. Germline V gene lookup returns CDR1 DFQATT and CDR2 SNEGSKA (reference sequence). CDR3 coding DNA: TGCAGTGCCACCAGGGGAGCTTCAAACACAGATACGCAGTATTTT. This translates into CSATRGASNTDTQYF.

This clonotype was observed many times. This chain connects TRBV24-1 to TRBJ2-2, with D perhaps matching TRBD2 (5 bases). Germline V gene data show CDR1 as KGHDR and CDR2 as SFDVKD. The CDR3 spans 14 residues. V was pared by 7 bases and J by 2 bases, with 10 bases between. This chain's CDR3 is CATREDPNTGELFF. CDR3 coding DNA: TGTGCCACCAGGGAGGACCCTAACACCGGGGAGCTGTTTTTT.

This clonotype has at least ten counts. The CDR3 sequence: CASSEGAGLAGGSIGEQFF. The DNA of the CDR3 is TGTGCCAGCAGTGAGGGAGCGGGACTAGCGGGAGGAAGTATAGGTGAGCAGTTCTTC. The chain is built from TRBV7-3 and TRBJ2-1; 15 bases align to TRBD2. CDR1 is SGHTA and CDR2 is FQGTGA in the germline V gene. The CDR3 spans 19 residues. J was trimmed by 9 bases and V by 6 bases; bases with no gene match: 18.

Many counts were recorded for this clonotype. The chain recombines TRBV7-2 with TRBJ2-7, with D perhaps being TRBD1 or TRBD2 (5 bases each). Germline V gene data show CDR1 as SGHTA and CDR2 as FQGNSA. The CDR3 length is 13 residues. The V and J ends lost 5 bases and 4 bases respectively, with 12 bases between them. For the CDR3, the DNA is TGTGCCAGCAGCCCGGGACCGGGGTACGAGCAGTACTTC. Its protein product is CASSPGPGYEQYF.

This clonotype was counted between two and nine times. V and J are TRBV6-5 and TRBJ1-1; D not resolved. In germline, CDR1 is MNHEY, CDR2 SVGAGI. The V end was cut by 0 bases, the J end by 3 bases, with 5 bases between. The CDR3 spans 13 residues. CDR3 in DNA: TGTGCCAGCAGTTACTCGAGAGACACTGAAGCTTTCTTT. Its protein is CASSYSRDTEAFF.

V usage is TRBV10-3 and J usage is TRBJ2-3; D unresolved. Per germline, CDR1 ENHRY and CDR2 SYGVKD. The V end was cut by 2 bases, the J end by 4 bases, with 4 bases between. This CDR3 has 12 residues. This CDR3 reads CAISEMADTQYF. The CDR3 nucleotides are TGTGCCATCAGTGAGATGGCAGATACGCAGTATTTT.

There are many counts of this clonotype. CDR3 DNA: TGTGCCAGTGGGGGGCCGGGCGCCTACGAGCAGTACTTC. This gives the protein CASGGPGAYEQYF. The genes are TRBV7-9 and TRBJ2-7; D is tentatively TRBD1 or TRBD2 (6 bases each). Looked up from germline, CDR1 is SEHNR and CDR2 is FQNEAQ (reference sequence). The CDR3 is 13 residues long. V was trimmed by 9 bases and J by 2 bases, leaving 14 bases between them. The full variable domain, with the rest looked up from reference TRBV7-9 and TRBJ2-7, is DTGVSQNPRHKITKRGQNVTFRCDPISEHNRLYWYRQTLGQGPEFLTYFQNEAQLEKSRLLSDRFSAERPKGSFSTLEIQRTEQGDSAMYLCASGGPGAYEQYFGPGTRLTVT.

The V call is TRBV20-1, the J call TRBJ2-3, with D perhaps matching TRBD2 (5 bases). The germline V gene encodes CDR1 DFQATT and CDR2 SNEGSKA (reference sequence). The CDR3 length is 16 residues. Deletions cut 6 bases from V and 1 base from J, with 20 bases between. The CDR3, as DNA: TGCAGTGCAGAGAGATCAGGTGCGGGCGGCACAGATACGCAGTATTTT. It is translated as CSAERSGAGGTDTQYF.

This clonotype was observed a few times. V usage is TRBV28 and J usage is TRBJ2-5, with D tentatively TRBD1 or TRBD2 (5 bases each). Per the germline V gene, CDR1 is MDHEN and CDR2 is SYDVKM. Between the trimmed V and J ends, which lost 5 bases and 4 bases, there was a span of 17 bases. The CDR3 runs to 15 residues. This CDR3 reads CASSPPRGAGETQYF. In nucleotides, the CDR3 is TGTGCCAGCAGTCCCCCCCGGGGCGCGGGAGAGACCCAGTACTTC. Looking up the rest from reference TRBV28 and TRBJ2-5 gives the full variable domain: DVKVTQSSRYLVKRTGEKVFLECVQDMDHENMFWYRQDPGLGLRLIYFSYDVKMKEKGDIPEGYSVSREKKERFSLILESASTNQTSMYLCASSPPRGAGETQYFGPGTRLLVL.

This clonotype was recorded many times. This chain links TRBV20-1 with TRBJ2-5, with TRBD2 matching over 8 bases. The V and J ends lost 6 bases and 2 bases, in that order; junction bases with no gene match: 11. The CDR3 has 15 residues. CDR1 and CDR2 (germline): DFQATT, SNEGSKA (reference sequence). The CDR3 region has the DNA TGCAGTGCGATCGTGGTAGCGGGACTTCAAGAGACCCAGTACTTC. This encodes CSAIVVAGLQETQYF.

In this sample, this clonotype turned up many times. Germline is not matched at one junction end, which may reflect a read error. As DNA, the CDR3 is TGCAGTGCTAGCATGCGCGGGGGAATGGCCTTC. This sequence encodes CSASMRGGMAF. This rearrangement joins TRBV20-1 to TRBJ1-2, with TRBD1 as a possible D gene (5 bases). The CDR3 loop spans 11 amino acids. The V gene's germline CDR1 is DFQATT and CDR2 SNEGSKA (reference sequence).

This clonotype has just a few counts. The rearrangement joins TRBV4-3 to TRBJ2-3; 8 bases fit TRBD2. This CDR3 spans 18 amino acids. Germline CDR1 reads LGHNA; CDR2 reads YSLEER. V lost 3 bases, J lost 5 bases, and 16 bases stayed unmatched. For the CDR3, the DNA is TGCGCCAGCAGCCAGGAAGGCGCCTTGGCGGGAGGAATAGATACGCAGTATTTT. Translated: CASSQEGALAGGIDTQYF.

The chain combines TRBV5-1 with TRBJ2-7, with 7 bases aligning to TRBD1. The CDR3 runs 15 residues. V trimming: 0 bases; J trimming: 9 bases; junction bases outside the gene matches: 12. In germline, CDR1 is SGHRS, CDR2 YFSETQ. The CDR3 spells CASSLATGTATRQYF. The CDR3 DNA sequence: TGCGCCAGCAGCTTGGCGACCGGGACAGCTACGAGGCAGTACTTC.

This clonotype was counted between two and nine times. V usage is TRBV20-1 and J usage is TRBJ1-5; 8 bases are a match to TRBD1. The CDR3 runs to 15 residues. Trimming removed 0 bases from V and 6 bases from J; junction bases left unmatched: 7. CDR1 and CDR2 from the germline V gene are DFQATT and SNEGSKA (reference sequence). The CDR3 protein is CSAREDRDMGQPQHF. CDR3 sequence (DNA): TGCAGTGCTAGAGAGGACAGGGACATGGGTCAGCCCCAGCATTTT.

This clonotype showed up many times. This sequence joins TRBV5-1 and TRBJ2-5; the match to TRBD2 covers 9 bases. J gave up 0 bases and V 3 bases, and 3 bases lay outside the gene matches. Germline loops: CDR1 SGHRS, CDR2 YFSETQ. The CDR3 totals 15 residues. Here the CDR3 reads CASSSGLANQETQYF. As DNA, the CDR3 is TGCGCCAGCAGCTCCGGACTAGCGAACCAAGAGACCCAGTACTTC.

This clonotype occurred many times. The chain is built from TRBV7-3 and TRBJ2-5, with a tentative D call TRBD1 (5 bases). CDR3 length equals 15 residues. Germline-derived CDR1 and CDR2 are SGHTA and FQGTGA. V gave up 6 bases and J gave up 2 bases, with 16 bases separating them. CDR3 sequence reads: CASSQGDTGQETQYF. The CDR3 coding sequence is TGTGCCAGCAGTCAAGGGGATACTGGACAAGAGACCCAGTACTTC.

Ten or more counts support this clonotype. The chain joins TRBV20-1 to TRBJ1-1; D is perhaps TRBD1 (6 bases). CDR1 DFQATT and CDR2 SNEGSKA come from the germline V gene (reference sequence). CDR3 length: 14 residues. Trimming removed 7 bases at V and 5 bases at J, with 20 bases between. The CDR3 region has the DNA TGCAGTGTTACGCATCCTTTAGGGGGGACTGAAGCTTTCTTT. Encoded protein: CSVTHPLGGTEAFF.

V and J are TRBV6-5 and TRBJ2-5, with TRBD2 as a possible D gene (5 bases). Trimming shortened V by 2 bases and J by 1 base, and 17 bases separated the two germline ends. CDR1 and CDR2 from the germline V gene are MNHEY and SVGAGI. The CDR3 extends over 17 amino acids. CDR3 DNA: TGTGCCAGCAGTTACCAACTTCCCGGGGAAGTCCAAGAGACCCAGTACTTC. It encodes CASSYQLPGEVQETQYF.

The chain recombines TRBV10-3 with TRBJ2-2, with 9 bases aligning to TRBD2. CDR1 ENHRY and CDR2 SYGVKD come from the germline V gene. The V segment lost 0 bases and the J segment 7 bases; nucleotides outside the gene matches: 6. CDR3 length: 16 amino acids. The CDR3 DNA reads as TGTGCCATCAGTGAGTCGAATAGCGGGAGAATCGGGGAGCTGTTTTTT. Protein: CAISESNSGRIGELFF.

The rearrangement uses TRBV20-1 and TRBJ2-5, with D possibly being TRBD1 or TRBD2 (5 bases each). The CDR3 contains 13 residues. Germline CDR1 and CDR2: DFQATT and SNEGSKA (reference sequence). V was trimmed by 5 bases and J by 2 bases, leaving 12 bases between them. Here the CDR3 reads CSAWDARQETQYF. The DNA for the CDR3 is TGCAGTGCTTGGGACGCCAGACAAGAGACCCAGTACTTC.

This clonotype was seen at least ten times. The chain is built from TRBV2 and TRBJ2-2, with a possible D match to TRBD1 (7 bases). The CDR3 runs 15 residues. Per the germline V gene, CDR1 is SNHLY and CDR2 is FYNNEI. V was pared by 7 bases and J by 6 bases, with 18 bases between. CDR3 nucleotide sequence: TGTGCCAGCACGCTAGGAGGAGGGGGCGCCGGGGAGCTGTTTTTT. It codes for CASTLGGGGAGELFF.

This clonotype was seen at least ten times. V and J are TRBV6-2 or TRBV6-3 and TRBJ1-6; D unresolved. Trimming removed 2 bases from V and 9 bases from J, with 8 bases in between. Germline V lookup: CDR1 MNHEY, CDR2 SVGEGT. This CDR3 has 13 amino acids. The DNA of the CDR3 is TGTGCCAGCAGTTACCCCAATGTTTCACCCCTCCACTTT. The encoded protein is CASSYPNVSPLHF.

This clonotype was seen more than once but under ten times. V and J are TRBV7-3 and TRBJ2-7; 7 bases match TRBD2. This CDR3 is built from 16 residues. J was trimmed by 0 bases and V by 5 bases; bases with no gene match: 10. Germline CDR1 is SGHTA and CDR2 is FQGTGA. The CDR3 DNA reads as TGTGCCAGCAGCAAAGGTAGCGGCGGGAGCTCCTACGAGCAGTACTTC. This translates into CASSKGSGGSSYEQYF. The whole variable domain, remainder taken from reference TRBV7-3 and TRBJ2-7, is GAGVSQTPSNKVTEKGKYVELRCDPISGHTALYWYRQSLGQGPEFLIYFQGTGAADDSGLPNDRFFAVRPEGSVSTLKIQRTERGDSAVYLCASSKGSGGSSYEQYFGPGTRLTVT.